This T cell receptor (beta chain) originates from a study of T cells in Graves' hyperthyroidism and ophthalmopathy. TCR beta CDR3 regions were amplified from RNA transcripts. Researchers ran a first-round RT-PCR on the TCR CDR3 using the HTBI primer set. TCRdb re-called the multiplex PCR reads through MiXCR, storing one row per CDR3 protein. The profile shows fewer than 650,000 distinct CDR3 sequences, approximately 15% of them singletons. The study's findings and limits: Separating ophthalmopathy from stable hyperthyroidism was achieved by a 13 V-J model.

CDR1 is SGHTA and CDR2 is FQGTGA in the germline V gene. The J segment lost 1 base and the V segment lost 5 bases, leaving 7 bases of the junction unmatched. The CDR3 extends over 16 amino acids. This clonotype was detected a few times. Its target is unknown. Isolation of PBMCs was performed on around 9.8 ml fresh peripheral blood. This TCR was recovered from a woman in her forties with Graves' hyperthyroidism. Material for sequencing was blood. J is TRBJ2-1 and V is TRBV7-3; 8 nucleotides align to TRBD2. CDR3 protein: CASSPGSSGSYNEQFF. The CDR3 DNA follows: TGTGCCAGCAGCCCTGGGTCTAGCGGGTCCTACAATGAGCAGTTCTTC.